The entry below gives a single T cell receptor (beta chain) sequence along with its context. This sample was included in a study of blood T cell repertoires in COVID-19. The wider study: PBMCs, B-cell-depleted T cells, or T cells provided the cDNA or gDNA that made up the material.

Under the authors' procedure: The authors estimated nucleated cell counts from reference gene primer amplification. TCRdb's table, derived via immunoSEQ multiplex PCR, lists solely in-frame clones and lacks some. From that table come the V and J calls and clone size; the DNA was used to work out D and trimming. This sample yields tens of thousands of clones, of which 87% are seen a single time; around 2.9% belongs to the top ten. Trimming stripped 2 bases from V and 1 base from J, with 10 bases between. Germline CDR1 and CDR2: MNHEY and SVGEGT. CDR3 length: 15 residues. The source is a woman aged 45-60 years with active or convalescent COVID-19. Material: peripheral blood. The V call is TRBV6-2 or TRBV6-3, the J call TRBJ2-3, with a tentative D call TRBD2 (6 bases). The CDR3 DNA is TGTGCCAGCAGTTACGGGCGGGGCCGCACAGATACGCAGTATTTT. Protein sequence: CASSYGRGRTDTQYF.